Following are 22 T cell receptor beta chains from one sample sequenced in a study of CD8 T cells in ankylosing spondylitis. MiXCR, run by TCRdb on the 5' RACE reads, gives a single entry per CDR3 protein. This sample yields 250,000 to 300,000 distinct CDR3 sequences, of which 15% to 25% are seen a single time; roughly 7.3% belongs to the top ten. Sequencing was carried out using blood, either unsorted or a sorted T cell fraction (not recorded which). Receptor source: a male donor with ankylosing spondylitis or in good health (not recorded which).

This clonotype was seen more than once but under ten times. The V gene is TRBV12-3 or TRBV12-4, the J gene TRBJ1-1, with unresolved D. The CDR3 extends over 13 amino acids. V shed 3 bases and J shed 4 bases, with 9 bases lying between them. The CDR3 DNA reads TGTGCCAGCAGTTTCCACGGTATCACTGAAGCTTTCTTT. It yields the protein CASSFHGITEAFF.

This rearrangement joins TRBV27 to TRBJ2-5; weak D call: TRBD1 (5 bases). CDR3 length: 15 residues. Germline assignment: CDR1 MNHEY and CDR2 SMNVEV (reference sequence). V lost 4 bases and J 5 bases, leaving 17 bases between the germline ends. For the CDR3, the DNA is TGTGCCAGCAGTTCCCATATCCAGGGTACGGAGACCCAGTACTTC. Its translation is CASSSHIQGTETQYF.

V gene TRBV5-1 combines with J gene TRBJ1-1, with 8 bases fitting TRBD1. The CDR3 runs to 15 residues. Trimming removed 0 bases from V and 5 bases from J; junction bases left unmatched: 6. In germline, CDR1 is SGHRS, CDR2 YFSETQ. CDR3 residues: CASSLDGQGWTEAFF. The CDR3 DNA sequence: TGCGCCAGCAGCTTGGACGGACAGGGATGGACTGAAGCTTTCTTT.

This sequence joins TRBV12-5 and TRBJ2-5, with 8 nucleotides matching TRBD2. The CDR3 sequence is 16 residues long. Germline CDR1 is LGHNT and CDR2 is FRNRAP. With 2 bases clipped from V and 4 bases from J, the junction kept 9 bases outside the gene matches. This CDR3 is CASGLSSGLGGETQYF. Written as DNA, the CDR3 is TGTGCTAGTGGTTTGTCCTCGGGACTAGGCGGAGAGACCCAGTACTTC.

In this sample, this clonotype turned up once. This chain connects TRBV6-1 to TRBJ1-1; TRBD1 matches 9 bases. The CDR3 spans 14 residues. With 4 bases clipped from V and 5 bases from J, the junction kept 5 bases outside the gene matches. The germline V gene has CDR1 MNHNS and CDR2 SASEGT. The CDR3 spells CASSVTGGRTEAFF. CDR3 coding DNA: TGTGCCAGCAGTGTGACAGGGGGAAGAACTGAAGCTTTCTTT.

The rearrangement links TRBV5-1 to TRBJ2-2, with D unclear. Germline assignment: CDR1 SGHRS and CDR2 YFSETQ. The CDR3 extends over 13 amino acids. V gave up 4 bases and J gave up 6 bases, with 10 bases separating them. DNA of the CDR3: TGCGCCAGCAGCGCGACGGCCGCCGGGGAGCTGTTTTTT. Residues: CASSATAAGELFF.

The chain has TRBV5-1 and TRBJ1-5; unclear D gene. Trimming stripped 4 bases from V and 4 bases from J, with 15 bases between. This CDR3 contains 15 residues. Germline V gene sequence: CDR1 SGHRS, CDR2 YFSETQ. DNA for the CDR3: TGCGCCAGCAGCCAGGCAGGTACGGTTAATCAGCCCCAGCATTTT. The encoded protein is CASSQAGTVNQPQHF. The full variable domain, with the rest looked up from reference TRBV5-1 and TRBJ1-5, is KAGVTQTPRYLIKTRGQQVTLSCSPISGHRSVSWYQQTPGQGLQFLFEYFSETQRNKGNFPGRFSGRQFSNSRSEMNVSTLELGDSALYLCASSQAGTVNQPQHFGDGTRLSIL.

This chain links TRBV11-2 with TRBJ2-1; no clear D gene. The V and J ends lost 7 bases and 2 bases respectively, with 9 bases between them. Looked up from germline, CDR1 is SGHAT and CDR2 is FQNNGV. The CDR3 runs to 13 residues. The CDR3 loop reads CASTGSAYNEQFF. In DNA form, the CDR3 reads TGTGCCAGCACCGGGTCGGCCTACAATGAGCAGTTCTTC.

This clonotype occurred a few times. The rearrangement links TRBV5-1 to TRBJ2-2, with D unclear. Germline CDR1 and CDR2: SGHRS and YFSETQ. The CDR3 sequence is 16 residues long. Trimming cost V 4 bases and J 2 bases, with 15 bases left between them. CDR3 nucleotides: TGCGCCAGCAGCCTCCGACAATCCCCCAACACCGGGGAGCTGTTTTTT. Encoded protein: CASSLRQSPNTGELFF.

The CDR3 nucleotides read TGTGCCAGCAGCTTAATCTATAACGGGGAGCTGTTTTTT. It encodes CASSLIYNGELFF. This chain uses TRBV7-2 with TRBJ2-2; no clear D gene. There are 13 residues in the CDR3. Trimming stripped 2 bases from V and 7 bases from J, with 8 bases between. Germline V gene sequence: CDR1 SGHTA, CDR2 FQGNSA.

The CDR3 nucleotides are TGTGCCAGCAGTACTCGGGACAGGGGAATAGGGAATGAGCAGTTCTTC. This sequence encodes CASSTRDRGIGNEQFF. V and J are TRBV12-3 or TRBV12-4 and TRBJ2-1; 10 nucleotides line up with TRBD1. The CDR3 loop spans 16 amino acids. Trimming removed 5 bases from V and 7 bases from J; junction bases left unmatched: 11.

The gene calls are TRBV3-1 and TRBJ2-3, with D unclear. Germline lookup yields CDR1 LGHDT and CDR2 YNNKEL (reference sequence). V was cut by 4 bases and J by 0 bases, with 14 bases left in between. The CDR3 is 16 residues long. The CDR3 DNA is TGTGCCAGCAGCCCGGACCGTTTACCCAGCACAGATACGCAGTATTTT. Amino acids: CASSPDRLPSTDTQYF.

This clonotype has at least ten counts. The chain employs TRBV7-3 and TRBJ2-5, with D unresolved. The CDR3 sequence is 12 residues long. Per the germline V gene, CDR1 is SGHTA and CDR2 is FQGTGA. V was pared by 5 bases and J by 9 bases, with 13 bases between. The CDR3 bases are TGTGCCAGCAGCACCCAGCCGGGTCCCCAGTACTTC. Its translation: CASSTQPGPQYF.

This chain links TRBV2 with TRBJ2-3; 11 bases agree with TRBD2. Germline V lookup: CDR1 SNHLY, CDR2 FYNNEI. The CDR3 loop spans 17 amino acids. Germline trimming cut 4 bases from V and 1 base from J; bases unmatched to any gene: 7. The CDR3 loop is CASSGTSGSRGTDTQYF. CDR3 bases: TGTGCCAGCAGTGGGACTAGCGGGTCAAGGGGCACAGATACGCAGTATTTT.

This clonotype occurred many times. The chain combines TRBV14 with TRBJ2-6; D remains ambiguous. The CDR3 is 15 amino acids. Per the germline V gene, CDR1 is SGHDN and CDR2 is FVKESK. Trimming stripped 0 bases from V and 2 bases from J, with 5 bases between. CDR3 in amino acids: CASSQDGTGANVLTF. The CDR3 coding sequence is TGTGCCAGCAGCCAAGATGGGACTGGGGCCAACGTCCTGACTTTC.

CDR3 amino acids: CASSLAPYNEQFF. In nucleotides, the CDR3 is TGCGCCAGCAGCTTGGCCCCATACAATGAGCAGTTCTTC. The chain joins TRBV5-1 to TRBJ2-1; D ambiguous. CDR3 length: 13 amino acids. V dropped 0 bases and J dropped 4 bases, with 5 bases sitting between them. CDR1 and CDR2 from the germline V gene are SGHRS and YFSETQ.

This clonotype was detected only a few times. This chain joins TRBV4-2 and TRBJ2-1; D is possibly TRBD2 (5 bases). Germline V gene data show CDR1 as LGHNA and CDR2 as YNFKEQ. CDR3 length equals 15 residues. The germline V and J ends were trimmed by 3 bases and 5 bases, with 14 bases remaining between them. CDR3 protein: CASSQDLGFNNEQFF. DNA of the CDR3: TGTGCCAGCAGCCAGGACTTGGGTTTCAACAATGAGCAGTTCTTC.

This clonotype was observed a handful of times. This chain connects TRBV20-1 to TRBJ1-5, with TRBD1 matching 7 bases. CDR3 length equals 12 residues. Germline lookup yields CDR1 DFQATT and CDR2 SNEGSKA (reference sequence). J lost 6 bases, V lost 6 bases, and 5 bases had no gene match. CDR3 residues: CSAKTGTQPQHF. The CDR3 bases are TGCAGTGCCAAGACAGGGACTCAGCCCCAGCATTTT.

This clonotype showed up just a few times. The chain is built from TRBV15 and TRBJ2-3; D is possibly TRBD2 (6 bases). Germline CDR1 and CDR2: LNHNV and YYDKDF (reference sequence). The length of the CDR3 is 16 residues. Between the trimmed V and J ends, which lost 3 bases and 1 base, there was a span of 14 bases. As DNA, the CDR3 is TGTGCCACCAGCAGCCCCTGGGGGGATGGCACAGATACGCAGTATTTT. This translates into CATSSPWGDGTDTQYF.

The rearrangement joins TRBV12-3 or TRBV12-4 to TRBJ2-4; D is undetermined. Trimming shortened V by 5 bases and J by 4 bases, and 12 bases separated the two germline ends. CDR3 length: 14 residues. The CDR3 protein is CASSLRVLKNIQYF. The CDR3 nucleotides are TGTGCCAGCAGTCTTAGAGTCTTGAAAAACATTCAGTACTTC.

As DNA, the CDR3 is TGCGCCAGCAGCTTGTTAGGGTCGGGCACTGAAGCTTTCTTT. As protein: CASSLLGSGTEAFF. The chain joins TRBV5-1 to TRBJ1-1; D is undetermined. Per the germline V gene, CDR1 is SGHRS and CDR2 is YFSETQ. V dropped 1 base and J dropped 4 bases, with 11 bases sitting between them. The CDR3 is 14 residues long.

This clonotype came up many times. This chain connects TRBV5-1 to TRBJ2-5; TRBD2 aligns across 13 bases. The CDR3 covers 17 residues. The germline V gene has CDR1 SGHRS and CDR2 YFSETQ. Germline trimming cut 4 bases from V and 5 bases from J; bases unmatched to any gene: 11. The CDR3 spells CASSPGGLAGVGETQYF. CDR3 bases: TGCGCCAGCAGCCCGGGAGGACTAGCGGGAGTTGGGGAGACCCAGTACTTC.